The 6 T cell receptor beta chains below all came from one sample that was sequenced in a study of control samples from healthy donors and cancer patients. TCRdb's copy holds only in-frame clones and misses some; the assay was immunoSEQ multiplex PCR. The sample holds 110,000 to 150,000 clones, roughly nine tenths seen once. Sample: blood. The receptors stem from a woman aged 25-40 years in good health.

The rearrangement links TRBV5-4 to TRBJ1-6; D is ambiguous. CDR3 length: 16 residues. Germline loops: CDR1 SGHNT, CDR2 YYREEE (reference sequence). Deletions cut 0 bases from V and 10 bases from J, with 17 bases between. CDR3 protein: CASSLGLYGVGSPLHF. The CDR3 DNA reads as TGTGCCAGCAGCTTGGGATTATATGGGGTAGGCTCACCCCTCCACTTT.

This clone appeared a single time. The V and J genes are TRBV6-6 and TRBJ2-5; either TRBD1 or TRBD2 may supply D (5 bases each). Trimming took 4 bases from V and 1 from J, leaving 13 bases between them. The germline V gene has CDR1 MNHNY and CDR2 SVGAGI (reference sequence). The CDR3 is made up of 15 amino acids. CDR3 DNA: TGTGCCAGCAGTTGGGGGAGTACCTCCCAAGAGACCCAGTACTTC. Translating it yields CASSWGSTSQETQYF.

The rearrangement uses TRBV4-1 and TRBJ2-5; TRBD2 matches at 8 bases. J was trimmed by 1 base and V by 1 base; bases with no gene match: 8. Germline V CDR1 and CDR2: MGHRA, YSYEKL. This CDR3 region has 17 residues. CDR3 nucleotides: TGCGCCAGCAGCCAAGTCGGGACCGGGAGGGCCCAAGAGACCCAGTACTTC. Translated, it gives CASSQVGTGRAQETQYF.

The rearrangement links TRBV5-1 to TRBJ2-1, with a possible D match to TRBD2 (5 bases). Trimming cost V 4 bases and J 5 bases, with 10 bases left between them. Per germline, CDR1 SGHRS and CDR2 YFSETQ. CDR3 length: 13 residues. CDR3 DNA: TGCGCCAGCAGCCCGGACTCGAACAATGAGCAGTTCTTC. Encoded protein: CASSPDSNNEQFF. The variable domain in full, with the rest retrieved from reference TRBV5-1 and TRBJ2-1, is KAGVTQTPRYLIKTRGQQVTLSCSPISGHRSVSWYQQTPGQGLQFLFEYFSETQRNKGNFPGRFSGRQFSNSRSEMNVSTLELGDSALYLCASSPDSNNEQFFGPGTRLTVL.

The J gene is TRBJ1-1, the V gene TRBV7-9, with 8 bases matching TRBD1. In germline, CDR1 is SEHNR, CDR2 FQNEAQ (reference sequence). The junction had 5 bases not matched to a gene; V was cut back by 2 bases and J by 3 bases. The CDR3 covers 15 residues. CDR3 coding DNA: TGTGCCAGCAGCTTATCTGCACAGGGGGACACTGAAGCTTTCTTT. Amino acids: CASSLSAQGDTEAFF.

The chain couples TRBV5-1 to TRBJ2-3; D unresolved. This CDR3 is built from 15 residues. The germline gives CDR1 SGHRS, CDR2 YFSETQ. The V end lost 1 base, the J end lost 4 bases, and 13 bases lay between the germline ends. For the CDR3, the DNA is TGCGCCAGCAGCTTGAGGATGGGCGATGCAGATACGCAGTATTTT. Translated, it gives CASSLRMGDADTQYF.